This record concerns one T cell receptor beta chain sequence. These data are taken from a study of blood T cell repertoires in COVID-19. The age range of participants was 18 to 89 years, with residence in some 25 US areas. Method: immunoSEQ multiplex PCR; TCRdb's copy keeps in-frame clones and lacks some. The sample holds about 230,000 clones; 85% to 90% are singletons and the top ten take 3.5% to 4%. Trimming pared 5 bases from V and 2 bases from J, leaving 10 bases between. The germline CDR1 and CDR2 sequences are SGHTA and FQGNSA. The CDR3 contains 13 residues. The source of this sequence is a woman in her 30s with acute COVID-19. This sequence joins TRBV7-2 and TRBJ2-7, with a tentative D call TRBD1 (6 bases). Input material: PBMCs or T cells enriched from blood (not recorded which). The CDR3 DNA reads as TGTGCCAGCAGCGGGGGCAAAACCTACGAGCAGTACTTC. The encoded protein is CASSGGKTYEQYF.